Presented here are 26 T cell receptor beta chains from one specimen sequenced in a study of vaccination and CD4 T cells after COVID-19. Their cognate antigens are unknown. Once obtained from cultured CD4+ T cells, the DNA was sequenced using the Oncomine TCR Beta short-read assay. TCRdb reprocessed the PCR reads with MiXCR, giving one entry per CDR3 protein. Among about 22,000 distinct CDR3 sequences listed, 38% were seen once. Treatment here: approximately 9-day PBMC culture with coronavirus spike peptide pools or control peptides (ViraFEST assay). Sequences were derived from CD4+ T cells from blood, cultured in vitro, sampled before SARS-CoV-2 vaccination. The receptors stem from a human donor who had recovered from COVID-19.

V gene TRBV6-1 combines with J gene TRBJ1-5; D call uncertain. The germline V and J ends were trimmed by 4 bases and 0 bases, with 13 bases remaining between them. This CDR3 has 16 residues. Germline CDR1 is MNHNS and CDR2 is SASEGT. CDR3 region: CASSGRVSNSNQPQHF. CDR3 in DNA: TGTGCCAGCAGTGGTCGGGTTTCCAATAGCAATCAGCCCCAGCATTTT.

In this sample, this clonotype turned up a few times. This rearrangement joins TRBV6-1 to TRBJ2-7; D possibly uses TRBD1 or TRBD2 (5 bases each). The germline V and J ends were trimmed by 11 bases and 4 bases, with 12 bases remaining between them. Germline CDR1 is MNHNS and CDR2 is SASEGT. This CDR3 has 11 amino acids. CDR3: CAVKGSYEQYF. CDR3 nucleotides: TGTGCCGTGAAGGGGAGTTACGAGCAGTACTTC.

The V gene is TRBV6-2 or TRBV6-3, the J gene TRBJ2-1; 9 positions match TRBD1. The CDR3 consists of 12 residues. After removal of 5 bases from V and 12 bases from J, the junction contained 5 bases not matched to a gene. The germline V gene encodes CDR1 MNHEY and CDR2 SVGEGT. CDR3 sequence (DNA): TGTGCCAGCAGTCCCCCACAGGGGGCGCAGTTCTTC. Residues: CASSPPQGAQFF.

CDR3 nucleotides: TGTGCCAGCAGCTTACTGGGACAGGGTATTTTTGGCTACACCTTC. Translated: CASSLLGQGIFGYTF. The V and J genes are TRBV7-2 and TRBJ1-2; the match to TRBD1 covers 9 bases. Looked up from germline, CDR1 is SGHTA and CDR2 is FQGNSA. CDR3 length: 15 amino acids. J lost 7 bases, V lost 2 bases, and 8 bases had no gene match.

This chain connects TRBV29-1 to TRBJ1-2, with 7 bases fitting TRBD1. The germline V gene has CDR1 SQVTM and CDR2 ANQGSEA. This CDR3 comprises 11 residues. The V and J ends lost 6 bases and 5 bases, in that order; junction bases with no gene match: 3. CDR3 protein: CSVQGSYGYTF. In DNA form, the CDR3 reads TGCAGCGTACAGGGGAGTTATGGCTACACCTTC.

The J gene is TRBJ1-1, the V gene TRBV14; D uncertain. V was shortened by 0 bases and J by 0 bases, with 2 bases between the two germline ends. Germline V gives CDR1 SGHDN, CDR2 FVKESK. CDR3 length: 13 residues. CDR3 nucleotide sequence: TGTGCCAGCAGCCAAGACATGAACACTGAAGCTTTCTTT. It specifies CASSQDMNTEAFF. Looking up the rest from reference TRBV14 and TRBJ1-1 gives the full variable domain: EAGVTQFPSHSVIEKGQTVTLRCDPISGHDNLYWYRRVMGKEIKFLLHFVKESKQDESGMPNNRFLAERTGGTYSTLKVQPAELEDSGVYFCASSQDMNTEAFFGQGTRLTVV.

The V and J genes are TRBV19 and TRBJ1-1; a weak D match, TRBD1 (6 bases). Germline loops: CDR1 LNHDA, CDR2 SQIVND (reference sequence). The CDR3 runs 15 residues. V lost 5 bases, J lost 1 base, and 14 bases lay in between. The chain's CDR3 is CASSPQGRGNTEAFF. The DNA of the CDR3 is TGTGCCAGTAGTCCTCAGGGCAGGGGGAACACTGAAGCTTTCTTT.

V is TRBV6-1 and J is TRBJ1-2; D is uncertain. Trimming removed 7 bases from V and 6 bases from J, with 12 bases in between. Germline V gene lookup returns CDR1 MNHNS and CDR2 SASEGT. The CDR3 totals 12 residues. CDR3 DNA sequence: TGTGCCAGCACCCACGACCCGCATGGCTACACCTTC. Translating gives CASTHDPHGYTF.

The chain joins TRBV7-2 to TRBJ2-5; 11 bases fit TRBD2. The CDR3 contains 15 residues. V lost 6 bases to trimming and J lost 5 bases; unmatched junction nucleotides: 8. Germline CDR1 is SGHTA and CDR2 is FQGNSA. The CDR3 nucleotides read TGTGCCAGCAGATCTAGCGGGGGGTTACGGGAGACCCAGTACTTC. It translates to CASRSSGGLRETQYF.

The chain is built from TRBV5-4 and TRBJ2-3; 10 bases are a match to TRBD1. CDR1 is SGHNT, CDR2 YYREEE, per germline (reference sequence). This CDR3 is 18 amino acids long. The junction had 15 bases not matched to a gene; V was cut back by 5 bases and J by 3 bases. The chain's CDR3 is CASRDRGLGREVTDTQYF. CDR3 coding DNA: TGTGCCAGCAGAGACAGGGGGCTGGGACGGGAGGTAACAGATACGCAGTATTTT.

The gene calls are TRBV11-3 and TRBJ2-7; D is possibly TRBD2 (5 bases). Germline V lookup: CDR1 SGHNT, CDR2 YENEEA. The CDR3 is made up of 12 amino acids. Trimming removed 8 bases at V and 3 bases at J, with 11 bases between. The CDR3, as DNA: TGTGCCAGCGGGTCGGGAATCTACGAGCAGTACTTC. Protein product: CASGSGIYEQYF.

The chain has TRBV7-9 and TRBJ2-3; D may match TRBD1 or TRBD2 (5 bases each). The V end lost 1 base, the J end lost 4 bases, and 15 bases lay between the germline ends. CDR1 is SEHNR and CDR2 is FQNEAQ in the germline V gene (reference sequence). The CDR3 sequence is 16 residues long. The CDR3 loop is CASSLVSGSGADTQYF. For the CDR3, the DNA is TGTGCCAGCAGCTTAGTTTCAGGGAGTGGCGCAGATACGCAGTATTTT.

V is TRBV20-1 and J is TRBJ2-7; 9 bases agree with TRBD2. The CDR3 has 13 residues. V trimming: 2 bases; J trimming: 8 bases; junction bases outside the gene matches: 7. CDR1 and CDR2 (germline): DFQATT, SNEGSKA (reference sequence). This CDR3 reads CSARPTSGPQQYF. CDR3 DNA: TGCAGTGCTAGACCGACTAGCGGTCCCCAGCAGTACTTC.

The chain links TRBV7-3 to TRBJ1-5; TRBD1 agrees at 9 bases. Germline V lookup: CDR1 SGHTA, CDR2 FQGTGA. The CDR3 is 16 amino acids. The trim removed 5 bases at V and 4 bases at J, leaving 9 bases unmatched. The CDR3 here is CASSTGQGRGNQPQHF. CDR3 bases: TGTGCCAGCAGCACGGGACAGGGTAGGGGAAATCAGCCCCAGCATTTT.

The chain has TRBV2 and TRBJ2-4; possibly TRBD2 for D (6 bases). The CDR3 sequence is 13 residues long. Germline-derived CDR1 and CDR2 are SNHLY and FYNNEI. V was shortened by 1 base and J by 7 bases, with 8 bases between the two germline ends. The CDR3 DNA reads TGTGCCAGCAGTGAAGGTAGCGGTAACATTCAGTACTTC. This gives the protein CASSEGSGNIQYF.

The chain links TRBV2 to TRBJ1-1, with D unresolved. The CDR3 sequence is 14 residues long. V shed 5 bases and J shed 0 bases, with 10 bases lying between them. Looked up from germline, CDR1 is SNHLY and CDR2 is FYNNEI. The CDR3 nucleotides read TGTGCCAGCAGTAGGGAGGGAATGAACACTGAAGCTTTCTTT. Translating gives CASSREGMNTEAFF.

The J gene is TRBJ1-1, the V gene TRBV18; the D is unclear. The ends were cut back, 3 bases at V and 4 bases at J, with 12 bases in the middle. This CDR3 comprises 14 residues. CDR1 and CDR2 from the germline V gene are KGHSH and LQKENI. CDR3 in DNA: TGTGCCAGCTCACCCCTTTTGGTGGGCACTGAAGCTTTCTTT. The encoded protein is CASSPLLVGTEAFF.

The chain carries TRBV7-9 and TRBJ2-3; 11 bases line up with TRBD2. Per the germline V gene, CDR1 is SEHNR and CDR2 is FQNEAQ (reference sequence). This CDR3 region has 20 residues. V was clipped by 0 bases and J by 8 bases; unmatched bases: 19. The DNA for the CDR3 is TGTGCCAGCAGCTTAGCGCCCCCGGGACTAGCGGTACCACTAGGGGGTACGCAGTATTTT. This sequence encodes CASSLAPPGLAVPLGGTQYF. Full variable domain (rest looked up from reference TRBV7-9 and TRBJ2-3): DTGVSQNPRHKITKRGQNVTFRCDPISEHNRLYWYRQTLGQGPEFLTYFQNEAQLEKSRLLSDRFSAERPKGSFSTLEIQRTEQGDSAMYLCASSLAPPGLAVPLGGTQYFGPGTRLTVL.

This clonotype was seen a few times. V and J are TRBV20-1 and TRBJ1-5, with no clear D. Germline loops: CDR1 DFQATT, CDR2 SNEGSKA (reference sequence). The CDR3 extends over 18 amino acids. V lost 3 bases and J 0 bases, leaving 21 bases between the germline ends. CDR3 in amino acids: CSASGRPTRRLSNQPQHF. The CDR3 nucleotides read TGCAGTGCTAGCGGTCGGCCTACCAGACGCCTTAGCAATCAGCCCCAGCATTTT.

The V gene is TRBV4-1, the J gene TRBJ1-6; D unclear. This CDR3 is 13 amino acids long. The V gene's germline CDR1 is MGHRA and CDR2 YSYEKL. V was cut by 0 bases and J by 8 bases, with 5 bases left in between. The CDR3 here is CASSQDSHSPLHF. The CDR3 region has the DNA TGCGCCAGCAGCCAAGACAGTCATTCACCCCTCCACTTT.

This clonotype was detected only a few times. The rearrangement joins TRBV11-1 to TRBJ2-7, with 9 bases aligning to TRBD1. J lost 2 bases, V lost 4 bases, and 6 bases had no gene match. The CDR3 loop spans 15 amino acids. The germline V gene encodes CDR1 SGHAT and CDR2 FQDESV (reference sequence). The CDR3 DNA reads as TGTGCCAGCAGCTCCATGAGGGACAGGGCCTACGAGCAGTACTTC. It specifies CASSSMRDRAYEQYF.

V usage is TRBV10-3 and J usage is TRBJ1-3; D uncertain. V gave up 0 bases and J gave up 1 base, with 13 bases separating them. The CDR3 consists of 17 residues. Germline values: CDR1 ENHRY, CDR2 SYGVKD. The CDR3 nucleotides read TGTGCCATCAGTGAGTCGTGGGGTGTAGGATCTGGAAACACCATATATTTT. Amino acids: CAISESWGVGSGNTIYF.

This clonotype was counted between two and nine times. The gene calls are TRBV20-1 and TRBJ1-2; tentatively, D is TRBD1 (5 bases). This CDR3 comprises 13 residues. The V gene lost 5 bases and the J gene lost 7 bases, with 17 bases spanning the gap. Germline CDR1 DFQATT, CDR2 SNEGSKA (reference sequence). CDR3 nucleotides: TGCAGTGCTCTCCCCAGGGAGTCAGGTGGCTACACCTTC. Its protein is CSALPRESGGYTF.

The genes are TRBV2 and TRBJ1-1; D is ambiguous. Germline V CDR1 and CDR2: SNHLY, FYNNEI. V lost 1 base, J lost 4 bases, and 7 bases lay in between. CDR3 length: 13 residues. The CDR3 DNA follows: TGTGCCAGCAGTGAAGAGGCAATCACTGAAGCTTTCTTT. This sequence encodes CASSEEAITEAFF.

This chain uses TRBV6-2 or TRBV6-3 with TRBJ1-1; D is undetermined. The CDR3 contains 14 residues. The germline V gene encodes CDR1 MNHEY and CDR2 SVGEGT. Trimming cost V 4 bases and J 1 base, with 10 bases left between them. CDR3 bases: TGTGCCAGCAGTTTTGATAGAAGGAACACTGAAGCTTTCTTT. Translation: CASSFDRRNTEAFF.

The chain joins TRBV5-4 to TRBJ1-2; tentatively, D is TRBD1 (6 bases). Germline V gene lookup returns CDR1 SGHNT and CDR2 YYREEE (reference sequence). Trimming cost V 3 bases and J 2 bases, with 11 bases left between them. The CDR3 sequence is 14 residues long. In DNA form, the CDR3 reads TGTGCCAGCAGCTGGGGGGCGAAAAACTATGGCTACACCTTC. Encoded protein: CASSWGAKNYGYTF.